This paragraph covers one T cell receptor (beta chain) sequence. Assay: immunoSEQ multiplex PCR; the TCRdb copy retains only in-frame clones and omits some. This sample has fewer than 30,000 clones, with about 71% found just once. The data stem from a study of blood T cell repertoires in COVID-19. The TCR was taken from a man aged 55 to 70 with active or convalescent COVID-19. The sequencing sample was made of peripheral blood.

The CDR3 coding sequence is TGTGCCACCAGTGACTCGTCACCGGGACAGGGCTACAATGAGCAGTTCTTC. It specifies CATSDSSPGQGYNEQFF. The chain uses TRBV24-1 and TRBJ2-1, with TRBD1 matching over 9 bases. The CDR3 totals 17 residues. V lost 4 bases to trimming and J lost 3 bases; unmatched junction nucleotides: 9. Germline V gives CDR1 KGHDR, CDR2 SFDVKD.